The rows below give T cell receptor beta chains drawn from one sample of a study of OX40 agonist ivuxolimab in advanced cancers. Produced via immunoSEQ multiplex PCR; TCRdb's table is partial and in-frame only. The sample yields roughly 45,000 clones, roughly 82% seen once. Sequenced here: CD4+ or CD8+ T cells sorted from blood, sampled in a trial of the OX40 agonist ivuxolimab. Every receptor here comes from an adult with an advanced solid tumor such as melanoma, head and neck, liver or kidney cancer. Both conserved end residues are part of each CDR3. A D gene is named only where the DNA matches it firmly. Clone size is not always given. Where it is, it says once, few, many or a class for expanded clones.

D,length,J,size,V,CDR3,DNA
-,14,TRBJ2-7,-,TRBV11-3,CASSYSGETYEQYF,TGTGCCAGCAGTTACTCGGGGGAAACCTACGAGCAGTACTTC
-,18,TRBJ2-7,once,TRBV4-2,CASSQDPVTAQGNHEQYF,TGTGCCAGCAGCCAAGATCCTGTGACGGCCCAGGGGAACCACGAGCAGTACTTC
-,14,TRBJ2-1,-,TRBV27,CASSSTGAYNEQFF,TGTGCCAGCAGTTCAACGGGGGCCTACAATGAGCAGTTCTTC
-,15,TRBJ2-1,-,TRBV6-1,CASSERDLDYNEQFF,TGTGCCAGCAGTGAAAGAGATTTAGATTACAATGAGCAGTTCTTC
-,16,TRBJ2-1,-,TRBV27,CASSPSGPRWENEQFF,TGTGCCAGCAGTCCTTCCGGGCCGCGCTGGGAGAATGAGCAGTTCTTC
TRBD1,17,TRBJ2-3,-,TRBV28,CASQRRGGGDRTDTQYF,TGTGCCAGCCAAAGGCGCGGAGGCGGGGACAGGACAGATACGCAGTATTTT
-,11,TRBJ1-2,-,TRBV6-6,CASSYLYGYTF,TGTGCCAGCAGTTACCTCTATGGCTACACCTTC
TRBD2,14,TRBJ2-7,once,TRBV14,CASSHTGTTSEQYF,TGTGCCAGCAGCCATACCGGGACTACCAGCGAGCAGTACTTC
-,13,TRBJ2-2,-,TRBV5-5,CASSLDPIGELFF,TGTGCCAGCAGCTTGGACCCAATCGGGGAGCTGTTTTTT
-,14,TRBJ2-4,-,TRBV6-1,CASSEGGSQGLQYF,TGTGCCAGCAGTGAAGGAGGCTCTCAAGGCCTTCAGTACTTC
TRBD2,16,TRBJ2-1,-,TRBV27,CASSFPKGGGLNEQFF,TGTGCCAGCAGTTTCCCCAAGGGCGGGGGGCTCAATGAGCAGTTCTTC
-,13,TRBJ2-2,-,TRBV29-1,CSVGGPYTGELFF,TGCAGCGTTGGAGGGCCGTACACCGGGGAGCTGTTTTTT
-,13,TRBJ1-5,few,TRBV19,CASSIGQYQPQHF,TGTGCCAGTAGTATAGGGCAGTATCAGCCCCAGCATTTT
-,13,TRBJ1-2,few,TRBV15,CATSREEGEGYTF,TGTGCCACCAGCAGAGAAGAGGGGGAAGGCTACACCTTC
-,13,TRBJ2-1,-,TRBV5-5,CASSFSRRDEQFF,TGTGCCAGCAGCTTCTCAAGGCGGGATGAGCAGTTCTTC